The entry that follows covers one T cell receptor beta chain sequence. The antigen is undetermined. One frozen approximately 550,000-cell aliquot per fraction was sequenced. This sample is part of a study of coeliac disease. Unmatched junction bases numbered 7, after V lost 4 bases and J lost 4 bases. CDR1 and CDR2 from the germline V gene are LNHDA and SQIVND (reference sequence). The CDR3 runs to 15 residues. The assay was immunoSEQ multiplex PCR, and TCRdb's table has in-frame clones only and misses some. This sample has roughly 1,600 clones, with 64% found just once. Study-level findings and limits: Lamina propria and intraepithelial cell fractions may contain each other's cells. Active celiac intraepithelial and lamina propria samples had lower TRB and TRG clonality than control samples.

The chain uses TRBV19 and TRBJ1-1, with 9 bases fitting TRBD1. The clonotype was recovered from a woman aged 50 to 60 with celiac disease on a gluten-free diet. Sequenced sample: intraepithelial lymphocytes from the gut. The CDR3 is CASSTGQGWSTEAFF. Written as DNA, the CDR3 is TGTGCCAGTAGTACGGGACAGGGATGGAGCACTGAAGCTTTCTTT. Looking up the rest from reference TRBV19 and TRBJ1-1 gives the full variable domain: DGGITQSPKYLFRKEGQNVTLSCEQNLNHDAMYWYRQDPGQGLRLIYYSQIVNDFQKGDIAEGYSVSREKKESFPLTVTSAQKNPTAFYLCASSTGQGWSTEAFFGQGTRLTVV.